A single sample is the source of the 15 T cell receptor beta chains below, sequenced in a study of CD8+CD57+ T cells in acquired aplastic anemia (dated by TCRdb to the late 2010s). The run used an Illumina HiSeq 2000. TCR beta VDJ combination and CDR3 sequence profiling used genomic DNA as the template. Using fastp at Q25 and MiXCR, TCRdb reprocessed the public reads and kept productive beta chains. Identical CDR3 proteins give one entry, which carries the most common genes and DNA. Present in this sample are 65,000 or so distinct CDR3 sequences, roughly 54% of which were seen just once. The top ten hold 2% to 2.5% of the sample. The material sequenced was sorted CD4+, CD8+, or CD8+CD57+ T cells (not recorded which) from PBMCs. All receptors derive from a human donor in good health, serving as a control.

The genes are TRBV6-5 and TRBJ2-2; 9 bases fit TRBD1. Germline V lookup: CDR1 MNHEY, CDR2 SVGAGI. This CDR3 is built from 15 residues. The ends lost 0 bases at V and 9 bases at J; junction bases unmatched: 5. CDR3 DNA: TGTGCCAGCAGTTACTCACAGGGGGCCCGCCGGGAGCTGTTTTTT. Translating gives CASSYSQGARRELFF.

The table lists this clonotype with many counts. The chain combines TRBV5-1 with TRBJ2-5; D not certain. The CDR3 runs 14 residues. Germline values: CDR1 SGHRS, CDR2 YFSETQ. V lost 3 bases to trimming and J lost 5 bases, with 14 bases between them. CDR3: CASSSVISAETQYF. CDR3 DNA sequence: TGCGCCAGCAGCTCGGTAATTTCGGCGGAGACCCAGTACTTC.

This clonotype was detected a few times. The V and J genes are TRBV25-1 and TRBJ1-4; D possibly corresponds to TRBD1 (5 bases). Trimming shortened V by 3 bases and J by 8 bases, and 25 bases separated the two germline ends. Per germline, CDR1 MGHDK and CDR2 SYGVNS. The CDR3 is made up of 18 amino acids. CDR3 sequence: CASSDYRQGGRGNEKLFF. Written as DNA, the CDR3 is TGTGCCAGCAGTGATTATCGGCAGGGTGGAAGGGGAAACGAAAAACTGTTTTTT.

This chain links TRBV19 with TRBJ2-1; no clear D gene. This CDR3 has 12 residues. V gave up 4 bases and J gave up 5 bases, with 6 bases separating them. Germline CDR1 reads LNHDA; CDR2 reads SQIVND (reference sequence). CDR3 coding DNA: TGTGCCAGTAGTAAGGCTGACAATGAGCAGTTCTTC. This translates into CASSKADNEQFF.

A few counts support this clonotype. The DNA of the CDR3 is TGTGCCAGCACCTCCCCCGTCGGAGCAGGGGATGCTGAAGCTTTCTTT. Its protein is CASTSPVGAGDAEAFF. This chain uses TRBV28 with TRBJ1-1; weak D call: TRBD1 (6 bases). V lost 7 bases to trimming and J lost 6 bases, with 24 bases between them. CDR3 size: 16 residues. The germline V gene has CDR1 MDHEN and CDR2 SYDVKM. Variable domain in full (rest from reference TRBV28 and TRBJ1-1): DVKVTQSSRYLVKRTGEKVFLECVQDMDHENMFWYRQDPGLGLRLIYFSYDVKMKEKGDIPEGYSVSREKKERFSLILESASTNQTSMYLCASTSPVGAGDAEAFFGQGTRLTVV.

This clonotype was seen ten or more times. CDR3 in DNA: TGTGCCAGCAGTTACTCTGCAGCTACGCAGTATTTT. It encodes CASSYSAATQYF. This chain uses TRBV6-6 with TRBJ2-3; D gene unclear. The V end lost 0 bases, the J end lost 8 bases, and 6 bases lay between the germline ends. Germline V gives CDR1 MNHNY, CDR2 SVGAGI (reference sequence). The CDR3 consists of 12 residues.

This clonotype was observed many times. V usage is TRBV29-1 and J usage is TRBJ1-4, with TRBD1 matching 8 bases. V lost 5 bases and J lost 5; bases outside the gene matches: 7. The V gene's germline CDR1 is SQVTM and CDR2 ANQGSEA. The CDR3 has 14 amino acids. The CDR3 protein is CSVIPTGVNEKLFF. CDR3 bases: TGCAGCGTTATCCCGACAGGGGTAAATGAAAAACTGTTTTTT.

This clonotype was seen many times. V and J are TRBV20-1 and TRBJ2-3; 9 bases map to TRBD1. Germline assignment: CDR1 DFQATT and CDR2 SNEGSKA (reference sequence). V trimming: 5 bases; J trimming: 2 bases; junction bases outside the gene matches: 8. The CDR3 consists of 15 residues. The CDR3, as DNA: TGCAGTGCTGTCCGGAGGACAGGGGCCACAGATACGCAGTATTTT. This gives the protein CSAVRRTGATDTQYF.

About this clonotype itself: The junction and the germline gene differ at one end; a read error may be behind it. The rearrangement joins TRBV9 to TRBJ1-6; TRBD1 matches 9 bases. Germline-derived CDR1 and CDR2 are SGDLS and YYNGEE. This CDR3 contains 18 residues. The CDR3 loop reads CAGSQSTGGVSIISPPHF. The DNA of the CDR3 is TGTGCCGGCAGCCAATCTACAGGGGGCGTTTCAATAATATCACCCCCCCACTTT.

This sequence joins TRBV20-1 and TRBJ2-3; D is uncertain. V lost 0 bases and J 0 bases, leaving 13 bases between the germline ends. CDR1 DFQATT and CDR2 SNEGSKA come from the germline V gene (reference sequence). The CDR3 contains 16 residues. The CDR3 DNA reads TGCAGTGCTAGAGATAGGCCCAGGCTAAGCACAGATACGCAGTATTTT. Translating gives CSARDRPRLSTDTQYF.

This clonotype was counted a few times. The chain couples TRBV10-2 to TRBJ2-1, with 12 nucleotides matching TRBD2. Unmatched junction bases numbered 4, after V lost 3 bases and J lost 1 base. The CDR3 is 17 amino acids. In germline, CDR1 is WSHSY, CDR2 SAAADI. The CDR3 region has the DNA TGCGCCAGCAGTGATCCTCTAGCGGGGGGGTCCTACAATGAGCAGTTCTTC. Its protein product is CASSDPLAGGSYNEQFF.

This sequence joins TRBV2 and TRBJ2-5; D call uncertain. Germline V gene lookup returns CDR1 SNHLY and CDR2 FYNNEI. The CDR3 is made up of 16 amino acids. The germline V and J ends were trimmed by 3 bases and 0 bases, with 14 bases remaining between them. In DNA, the CDR3 is TGTGCCAGCAGTGACTCCCTCCTCCCTCACCAAGAGACCCAGTACTTC. Protein sequence: CASSDSLLPHQETQYF.

This clonotype was recorded at least ten times. The chain uses TRBV27 and TRBJ1-3; D might be TRBD1 (5 bases). V was trimmed by 3 bases and J by 1 base, leaving 16 bases between them. Germline values: CDR1 MNHEY, CDR2 SMNVEV (reference sequence). The CDR3 loop spans 17 amino acids. The CDR3 DNA is TGTGCCAGCAGTTTGAAGGGACGGAGAGCATCTGGAAACACCATATATTTT. As protein: CASSLKGRRASGNTIYF.

About this clonotype: A clone one base away is much larger, so this may be a read error. The chain is built from TRBV6-1 and TRBJ2-2, with no clear D. V gave up 1 base and J gave up 6 bases, with 15 bases separating them. Germline values: CDR1 MNHNS, CDR2 SASEGT. The CDR3 contains 16 residues. The CDR3 DNA reads as TGTGCCAGCAGTGAAGGGAGCCGGCTCGATTCCGGGGAGCTGTTTTTT. It codes for CASSEGSRLDSGELFF.

The rearrangement joins TRBV7-6 to TRBJ2-1, with 8 bases identical to TRBD2. V dropped 4 bases and J dropped 3; count of bases not matched to a gene: 5. This CDR3 has 15 amino acids. The V gene's germline CDR1 is SGHVS and CDR2 FNYEAQ. CDR3 residues: CASSYLAGFYNEQFF. The CDR3 coding sequence is TGTGCCAGCAGCTACTTAGCGGGGTTCTACAATGAGCAGTTCTTC.